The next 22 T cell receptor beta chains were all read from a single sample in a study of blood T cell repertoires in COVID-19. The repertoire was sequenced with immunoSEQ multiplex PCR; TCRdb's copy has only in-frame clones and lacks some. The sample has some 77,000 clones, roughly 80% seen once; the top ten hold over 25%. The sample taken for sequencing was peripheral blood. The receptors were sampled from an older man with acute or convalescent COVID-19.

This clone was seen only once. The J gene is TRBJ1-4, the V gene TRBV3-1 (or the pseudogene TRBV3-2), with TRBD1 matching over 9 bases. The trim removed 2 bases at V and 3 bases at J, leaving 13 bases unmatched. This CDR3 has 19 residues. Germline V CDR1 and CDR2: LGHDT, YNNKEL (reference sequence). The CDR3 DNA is TGTGCCAGCAGCCAATATACCGGGACAGGGACAAAATCTAATGAAAAACTGTTTTTT. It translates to CASSQYTGTGTKSNEKLFF.

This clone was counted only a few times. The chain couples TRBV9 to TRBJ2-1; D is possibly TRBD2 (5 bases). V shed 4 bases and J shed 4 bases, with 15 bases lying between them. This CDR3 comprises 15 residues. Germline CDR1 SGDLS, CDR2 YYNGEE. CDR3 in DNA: TGTGCCAGCAGCCCTCCCCGCGGAGGATACAATGAGCAGTTCTTC. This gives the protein CASSPPRGGYNEQFF.

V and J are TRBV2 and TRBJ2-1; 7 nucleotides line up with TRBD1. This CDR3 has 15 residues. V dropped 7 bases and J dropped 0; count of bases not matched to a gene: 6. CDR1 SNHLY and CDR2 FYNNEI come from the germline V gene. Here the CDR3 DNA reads TGTGCCAGCATCGTAAGGGGGCACTCCTACAATGAGCAGTTCTTC. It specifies CASIVRGHSYNEQFF.

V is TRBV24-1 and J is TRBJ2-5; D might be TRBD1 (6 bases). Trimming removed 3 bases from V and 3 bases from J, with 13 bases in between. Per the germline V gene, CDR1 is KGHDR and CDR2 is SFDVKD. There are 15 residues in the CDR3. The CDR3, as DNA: TGTGCCACCAGTGATCCAGGACAGAGAGAAGAGACCCAGTACTTC. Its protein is CATSDPGQREETQYF.

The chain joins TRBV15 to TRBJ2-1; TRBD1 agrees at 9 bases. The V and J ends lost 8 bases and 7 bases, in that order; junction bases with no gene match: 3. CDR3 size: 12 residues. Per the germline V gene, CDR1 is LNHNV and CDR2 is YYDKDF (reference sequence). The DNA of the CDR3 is TGTGCCACCTCGACAGGGGGGAATGAGCAGTTCTTC. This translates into CATSTGGNEQFF.

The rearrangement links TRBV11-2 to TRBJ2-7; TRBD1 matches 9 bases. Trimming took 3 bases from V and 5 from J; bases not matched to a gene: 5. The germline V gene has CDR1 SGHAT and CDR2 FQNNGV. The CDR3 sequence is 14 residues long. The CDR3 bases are TGTGCCAGCAGCTTCGGGACAGGGTGGAACGAGCAGTACTTC. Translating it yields CASSFGTGWNEQYF.

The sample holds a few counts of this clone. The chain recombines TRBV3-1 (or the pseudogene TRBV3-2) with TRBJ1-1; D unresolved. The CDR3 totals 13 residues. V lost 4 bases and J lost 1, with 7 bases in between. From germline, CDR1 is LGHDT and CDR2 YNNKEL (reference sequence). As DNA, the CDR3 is TGTGCCAGCAGCCCGAGCGAGAACACTGAAGCTTTCTTT. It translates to CASSPSENTEAFF.

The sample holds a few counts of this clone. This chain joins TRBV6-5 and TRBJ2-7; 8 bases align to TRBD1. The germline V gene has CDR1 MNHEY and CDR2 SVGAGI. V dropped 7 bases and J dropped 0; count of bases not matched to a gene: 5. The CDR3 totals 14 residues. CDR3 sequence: CASTLTGASYEQYF. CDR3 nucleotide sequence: TGTGCCAGCACCCTGACAGGGGCCTCCTACGAGCAGTACTTC.

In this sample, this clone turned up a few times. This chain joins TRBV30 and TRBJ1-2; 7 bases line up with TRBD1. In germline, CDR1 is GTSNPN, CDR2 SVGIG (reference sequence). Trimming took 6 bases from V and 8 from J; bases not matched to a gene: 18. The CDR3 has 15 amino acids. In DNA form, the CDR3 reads TGTGCCTGTAAAAAGATTTACAACAGGGGCGGCGGCTACACCTTC. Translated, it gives CACKKIYNRGGGYTF.

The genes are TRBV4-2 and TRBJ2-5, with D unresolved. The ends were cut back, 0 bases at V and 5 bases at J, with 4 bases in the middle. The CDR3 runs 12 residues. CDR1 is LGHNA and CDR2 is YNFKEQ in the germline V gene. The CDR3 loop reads CASSQDRETQYF. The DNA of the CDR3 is TGTGCCAGCAGCCAAGACCGGGAGACCCAGTACTTC.

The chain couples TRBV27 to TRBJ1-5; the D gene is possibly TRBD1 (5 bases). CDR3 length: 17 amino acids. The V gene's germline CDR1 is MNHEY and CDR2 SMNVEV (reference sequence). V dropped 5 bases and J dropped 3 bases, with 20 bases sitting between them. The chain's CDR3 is CASSPRFGGSVNQPQHF. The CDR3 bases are TGTGCCAGCAGTCCCCGTTTTGGGGGGTCAGTCAATCAGCCCCAGCATTTT.

The DNA for the CDR3 is TGTGCCAGCAGTTACGCAAACAGGGGGCAAGATACGCAGTATTTT. Residues: CASSYANRGQDTQYF. The chain recombines TRBV6-5 with TRBJ2-3, with TRBD1 matching 9 bases. The J segment lost 5 bases and the V segment lost 2 bases, leaving 5 bases of the junction unmatched. The CDR3 totals 15 residues. The germline V gene has CDR1 MNHEY and CDR2 SVGAGI.

For the CDR3, the DNA is TGCGCCAGCAGCTTGGCTGGGCAGAACACCGGGGAGCTGTTTTTT. It is translated as CASSLAGQNTGELFF. This sequence joins TRBV5-1 and TRBJ2-2; unclear D gene. The V gene lost 0 bases and the J gene lost 1 base, with 7 bases spanning the gap. The germline V gene encodes CDR1 SGHRS and CDR2 YFSETQ. The CDR3 is made up of 15 amino acids.

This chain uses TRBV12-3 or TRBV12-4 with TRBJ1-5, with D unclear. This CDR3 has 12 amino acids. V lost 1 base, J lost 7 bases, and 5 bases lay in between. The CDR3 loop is CASSLVGQPQHF. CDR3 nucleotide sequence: TGTGCCAGCAGTTTAGTGGGCCAGCCCCAGCATTTT.

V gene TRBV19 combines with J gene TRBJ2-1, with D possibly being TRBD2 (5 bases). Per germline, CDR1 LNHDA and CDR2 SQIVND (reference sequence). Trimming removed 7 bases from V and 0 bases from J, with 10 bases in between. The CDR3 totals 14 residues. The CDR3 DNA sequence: TGTGCCAGTAAGGCGGGCAGCTCCTACAATGAGCAGTTCTTC. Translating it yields CASKAGSSYNEQFF.

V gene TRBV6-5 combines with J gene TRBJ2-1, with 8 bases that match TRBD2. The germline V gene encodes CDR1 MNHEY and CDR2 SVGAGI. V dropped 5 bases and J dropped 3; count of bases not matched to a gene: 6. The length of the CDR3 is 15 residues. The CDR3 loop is CASSKGLGYYNEQFF. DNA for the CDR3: TGTGCCAGCAGTAAGGGACTAGGTTACTACAATGAGCAGTTCTTC.

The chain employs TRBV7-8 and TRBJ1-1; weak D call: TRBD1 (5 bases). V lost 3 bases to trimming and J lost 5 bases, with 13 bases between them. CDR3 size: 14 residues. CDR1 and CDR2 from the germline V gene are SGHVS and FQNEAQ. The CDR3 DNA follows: TGTGCCAGCAGCTTGACCAGGGAGGGTACTGAAGCTTTCTTT. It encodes CASSLTREGTEAFF.

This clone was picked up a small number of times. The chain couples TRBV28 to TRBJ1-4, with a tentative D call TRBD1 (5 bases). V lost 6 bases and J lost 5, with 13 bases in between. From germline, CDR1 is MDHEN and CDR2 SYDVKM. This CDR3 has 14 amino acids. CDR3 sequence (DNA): TGTGCCAGCAGCCTCGACAGATCCAATGAAAAACTGTTTTTT. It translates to CASSLDRSNEKLFF.

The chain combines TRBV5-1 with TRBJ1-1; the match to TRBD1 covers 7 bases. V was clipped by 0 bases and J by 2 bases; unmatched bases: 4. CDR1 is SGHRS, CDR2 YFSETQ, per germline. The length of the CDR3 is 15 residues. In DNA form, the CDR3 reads TGCGCCAGCAGCTTGGGAAGAGGGGGCAACACTGAAGCTTTCTTT. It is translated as CASSLGRGGNTEAFF.

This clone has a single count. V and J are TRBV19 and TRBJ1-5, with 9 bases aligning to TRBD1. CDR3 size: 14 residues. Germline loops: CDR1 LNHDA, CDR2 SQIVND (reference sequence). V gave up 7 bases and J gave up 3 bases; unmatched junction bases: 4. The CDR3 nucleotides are TGTGCCAGTATTGGACAGGGGTACAATCAGCCCCAGCATTTT. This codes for CASIGQGYNQPQHF.

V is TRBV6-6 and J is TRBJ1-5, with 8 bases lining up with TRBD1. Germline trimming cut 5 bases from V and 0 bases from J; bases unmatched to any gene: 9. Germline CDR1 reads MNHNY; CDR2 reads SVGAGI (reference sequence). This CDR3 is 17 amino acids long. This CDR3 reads CASSQVRTGNSNQPQHF. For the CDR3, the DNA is TGTGCCAGCAGTCAGGTTAGGACAGGGAATAGCAATCAGCCCCAGCATTTT.

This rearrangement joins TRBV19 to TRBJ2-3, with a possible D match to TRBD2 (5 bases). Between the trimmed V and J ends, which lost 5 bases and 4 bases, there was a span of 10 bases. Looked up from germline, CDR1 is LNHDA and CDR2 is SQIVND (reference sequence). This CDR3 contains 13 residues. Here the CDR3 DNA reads TGTGCCAGTAGTCGGAACGGGGCAGATACGCAGTATTTT. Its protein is CASSRNGADTQYF.